The sequence of this T cell receptor (beta chain) was determined in a study of post-analysis software for immune sequencing data. The wider study: Relapsing-remitting, secondary progressive and progressive-relapsing multiple sclerosis were all included among the disease courses.

cDNA libraries for TCR beta contained unique molecular identifiers. cDNA molecules numbering about 480,000 came from roughly 1 to 10 million T cells. Using its own MiXCR run on the PCR reads, TCRdb lists one record per CDR3 protein. The repertoire consists of under 650,000 distinct CDR3 sequences, with roughly 47% occurring once and the leading ten covering over 1.5%. Study-level points and caveats: Samples sharing a preparation batch grouped tightly together when assessed by F measure. People with multiple sclerosis had a significantly lower normalized Chao1 diversity than controls did.

Points on this clonotype: What it binds is not known.

The source of this sequence is a girl aged 5-17 years with multiple sclerosis. The sequenced material came from blood.

The CDR3 protein is CASSVGTGSSYEQYF. The CDR3 nucleotides are TGTGCCAGCAGCGTAGGGACAGGGAGCTCCTACGAGCAGTACTTC. The chain links TRBV12-3 or TRBV12-4 to TRBJ2-7, with 9 bases fitting TRBD1. V was clipped by 6 bases and J by 0 bases; unmatched bases: 6. The CDR3 covers 15 residues.